This T cell receptor (beta chain) was identified during a study of identical twins' blood T cells. TCRdb processed the 5' RACE reads anew with MiXCR; each CDR3 protein has one entry. The profile shows 350,000 to 450,000 distinct CDR3 sequences, roughly 30% of them singletons. Donors were six healthy women in three monozygous twin pairs. V lost 1 base to trimming and J lost 3 bases, with 10 bases between them. The germline CDR1 and CDR2 sequences are SGHRS and YFSETQ. This CDR3 is built from 14 residues. The TCR was taken from a woman aged 18 to 50 in good health. The chain is built from TRBV5-1 and TRBJ1-1; possibly TRBD1 for D (5 bases). Sequencing input: PBMCs. Written as DNA, the CDR3 is TGCGCCAGCAGCTTGCAGGGCCCGTACACTGAAGCTTTCTTT. It translates to CASSLQGPYTEAFF.